This entry features one T cell receptor (beta chain) sequence. Antigen specificity is unknown. TCRdb analysed the 5' RACE reads with MiXCR anew, one entry per CDR3 protein. The table records roughly 580,000 distinct CDR3 sequences, roughly 18% of them present only once. The data stem from a study of T-cell memory formation after mild COVID-19. Study-wide results and caveats: Some SARS-CoV-2-responding clones were already detected in memory before infection.

Trimming shortened V by 4 bases and J by 2 bases, and 22 bases separated the two germline ends. The CDR3 totals 17 residues. The germline V gene encodes CDR1 SGHDT and CDR2 YYEEEE. The sample was PBMCs or a T cell subset sorted from them (not recorded which). The rearrangement joins TRBV5-6 to TRBJ2-7; no reliable D call. The clonotype comes from an adult woman who had mild COVID-19 (a few samples of this study predate the infection). Cell type and time point are not known. In nucleotides, the CDR3 is TGTGCCAGCAGCCCCCCTGGTGGGGATCCCAATCCCTACGAGCAGTACTTC. This codes for CASSPPGGDPNPYEQYF.